A selection of T cell receptor beta chains follows, all from one sample in a study of blood T cell repertoires in COVID-19. Repertoires were generated with immunoSEQ multiplex PCR, while TCRdb's copy carries only in-frame clones and drops some. The sample has a few hundred thousand clones, less than 90% seen once; the top ten hold 5% to 6%. The sample consisted of PBMCs or T cells enriched from blood (not recorded which). These receptors all come from a woman between 45 and 60 years old who had recovered from COVID-19. Each CDR3 is given with its conserved first and last residue. The D gene is left open where the match is weak. A clone size is listed for some rows: how often the clone was seen (once, few, many), or a class if it is expanded.

-	TRBV7-9	TRBJ1-2	-	CASSLGRWDKGDYGYTF	TGTGCCAGCAGCTTAGGGAGGTGGGACAAGGGAGACTATGGCTACACCTTC
-	TRBV20-1	TRBJ1-1	-	CLAQENTEAFF	TGCCTGGCGCAGGAGAACACTGAAGCTTTCTTT
-	TRBV6-5	TRBJ1-5	-	CASSLPGSHQPQHF	TGTGCCAGCAGTTTACCCGGTTCACATCAGCCCCAGCATTTT
-	TRBV7-9	TRBJ1-3	-	CASTEDSGNTIYF	TGTGCCAGCACTGAGGATAGCGGAAACACCATATATTTT
-	TRBV29-1	TRBJ1-2	-	CSVWTATLSGYTF	TGCAGCGTTTGGACAGCCACCCTCTCTGGCTACACCTTC
-	TRBV30	TRBJ1-6	once	CAWTGQTNSPLHF	TGTGCCTGGACTGGACAGACGAATTCACCCCTCCACTTT
TRBD1	TRBV5-1	TRBJ1-1	-	CASSSQGADTEAFF	TGCGCCAGCAGCTCACAGGGGGCCGATACTGAAGCTTTCTTT
TRBD1	TRBV9	TRBJ2-1	-	CASSKMRTGADNEQFF	TGTGCCAGCAGTAAGATGAGGACAGGTGCTGACAATGAGCAGTTCTTC
TRBD1	TRBV18	TRBJ1-6	-	CASSSFGQDNSPLHF	TGTGCCAGCTCATCCTTCGGACAGGATAATTCACCCCTCCACTTT
TRBD1	TRBV13	TRBJ1-2	few	CASSSTGTGVRGYTF	TGTGCCAGCAGCTCCACCGGGACAGGGGTCCGTGGCTACACCTTC
-	TRBV5-6	TRBJ2-1	-	CASSAGQPPYNEQFF	TGTGCCAGCAGCGCGGGACAGCCACCTTACAATGAGCAGTTCTTC
-	TRBV5-1	TRBJ1-1	few	CASSGRGFGDTEAFF	TGCGCCAGCAGCGGAAGGGGATTTGGGGACACTGAAGCTTTCTTT
-	TRBV3-1/TRBV3-2	TRBJ2-1	few	CASSQTGKNEQFF	TGTGCCAGCAGCCAAACGGGAAAGAATGAGCAGTTCTTC
-	TRBV12-3/TRBV12-4	TRBJ2-5	-	CASSRVRWETQYF	TGTGCCAGCAGCCGCGTCCGGTGGGAGACCCAGTACTTC
-	TRBV5-6	TRBJ1-2	-	CASSQDRPDGYTF	TGTGCCAGCAGCCAAGACAGGCCTGATGGCTACACCTTC
TRBD2	TRBV2	TRBJ2-1	-	CASTERELSDEQFF	TGTGCCAGCACGGAGCGGGAGCTCTCGGATGAGCAGTTCTTC
TRBD1	TRBV29-1	TRBJ2-2	-	CSVDRENTGELFF	TGCAGCGTCGACAGGGAGAACACCGGGGAGCTGTTTTTT
-	TRBV9	TRBJ1-2	-	CASSPEGLGGPYGYTF	TGTGCCAGCAGCCCGGAAGGCCTGGGGGGGCCGTACGGCTACACCTTC
-	TRBV7-2	TRBJ1-1	many	CASSLATGRNTEAFF	TGTGCCAGCAGCTTAGCCACAGGAAGAAACACTGAAGCTTTCTTT
TRBD1	TRBV18	TRBJ2-7	-	CASSPTQGAGSPNEQYF	TGTGCCAGCTCACCGACCCAGGGGGCTGGATCCCCCAACGAGCAGTACTTC
-	TRBV7-3	TRBJ2-1	-	CASSDGNFGSNEQFF	TGTGCCAGCAGCGATGGCAATTTCGGGTCCAATGAGCAGTTCTTC
-	TRBV25-1	TRBJ1-1	-	CASSDSRGGTEAFF	TGTGCCAGCAGTGATTCCAGGGGCGGGACTGAAGCTTTCTTT
TRBD2	TRBV7-8	TRBJ2-3	few	CASSLGLASSTDTQYF	TGTGCCAGCAGCTTGGGACTAGCTTCCAGCACAGATACGCAGTATTTT
-	TRBV5-4	TRBJ1-1	-	CASSFLGPNTEAFF	TGTGCCAGCAGCTTCCTGGGGCCCAACACTGAAGCTTTCTTT
TRBD1	TRBV6-5	TRBJ1-3	-	CASSKTGVRGNTIYF	TGTGCCAGCAGTAAGACAGGGGTACGAGGAAACACCATATATTTT
-	TRBV19	TRBJ2-7	-	CASSVLGSYEQYF	TGTGCCAGTAGTGTACTAGGGTCCTACGAGCAGTACTTC
-	TRBV30	TRBJ1-4	-	CAWSVVGGLYEKLFF	TGTGCCTGGAGTGTAGTTGGGGGGTTGTACGAAAAACTGTTTTTT
-	TRBV6-1	TRBJ1-3	-	CASSDGTRGNTIYF	TGTGCCAGCAGTGACGGGACAAGGGGAAACACCATATATTTT
-	TRBV5-1	TRBJ2-2	few	CASSLRFTGELFF	TGCGCCAGCAGCTTGCGTTTCACCGGGGAGCTGTTTTTT
TRBD1	TRBV7-8	TRBJ1-2	-	CASSSRTGGDYGYTF	TGTGCCAGCAGCTCTCGGACAGGGGGCGATTATGGCTACACCTTC
TRBD1	TRBV4-3	TRBJ1-2	-	CASSQKPTGGNGYTF	TGCGCCAGCAGCCAGAAACCGACAGGGGGGAATGGCTACACCTTC
-	TRBV20-1	TRBJ2-7	-	CSAPSSYEQYF	TGCAGTGCCCCCTCGTCCTACGAGCAGTACTTC
-	TRBV30	TRBJ1-2	-	CAWSVGAFYGYTF	TGTGCCTGGAGTGTAGGGGCTTTCTATGGCTACACCTTC
-	TRBV5-8	TRBJ2-7	few	CASSFISFAGAHEQYF	TGTGCCAGCAGCTTTATTTCTTTCGCGGGTGCTCACGAGCAGTACTTC
TRBD1	TRBV7-9	TRBJ1-1	-	CASSSGQTLPEAFF	TGTGCCAGCAGCTCGGGACAGACGCTTCCTGAAGCTTTCTTT